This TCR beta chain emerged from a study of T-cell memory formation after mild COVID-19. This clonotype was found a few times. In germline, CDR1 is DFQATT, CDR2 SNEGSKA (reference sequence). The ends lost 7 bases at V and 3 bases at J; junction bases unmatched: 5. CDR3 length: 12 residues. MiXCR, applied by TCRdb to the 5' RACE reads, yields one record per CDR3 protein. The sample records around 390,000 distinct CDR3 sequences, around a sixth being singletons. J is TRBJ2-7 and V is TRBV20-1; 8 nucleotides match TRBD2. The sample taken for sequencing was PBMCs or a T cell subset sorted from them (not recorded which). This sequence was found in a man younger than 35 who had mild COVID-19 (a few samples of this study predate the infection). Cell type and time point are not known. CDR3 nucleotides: TGCAGTGTACCCGCGGGGGGCTACGAGCAGTACTTC. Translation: CSVPAGGYEQYF.